These 20 T cell receptor beta chains share one sample of origin, sequenced in a study of CD8+ T cells in alopecia areata. RNA was isolated and reverse transcribed to cDNA, the sequencing template. Using immunoSEQ multiplex PCR, the repertoire was profiled, and TCRdb retains in-frame clones only, with some absent. The profile shows 100,000 to 150,000 clones, about 50% of them singletons. Sequencing used NKG2D-low CD8+ T cells sorted from blood. The origin of the receptors is a human donor with alopecia areata.

This clone was counted a few times. The chain is built from TRBV28 and TRBJ2-7; D perhaps matches TRBD1 (6 bases). Trimming left V 6 bases short and J 3 bases short, with 9 bases between. The germline CDR1 and CDR2 sequences are MDHEN and SYDVKM. The CDR3 loop spans 12 amino acids. Written as DNA, the CDR3 is TGTGCCAGCAGAACAGGGAACTACGAGCAGTACTTC. As protein: CASRTGNYEQYF.

V is TRBV7-9 and J is TRBJ2-7; the D is unclear. Trimming took off 4 bases at V and 2 bases at J, with 3 bases between the two ends. The CDR3 length is 11 residues. Germline V gives CDR1 SEHNR, CDR2 FQNEAQ (reference sequence). DNA for the CDR3: TGTGCCAGCAGCTCAACCTACGAGCAGTACTTC. Its translation is CASSSTYEQYF.

The V gene is TRBV29-1, the J gene TRBJ2-5; D could derive from TRBD1 or TRBD2 (5 bases each). V was trimmed by 6 bases and J by 2 bases, leaving 10 bases between them. CDR1 is SQVTM, CDR2 ANQGSEA, per germline. The CDR3 totals 12 residues. The CDR3 bases are TGCAGCGTGCCGAGGGGTCAAGAGACCCAGTACTTC. It is translated as CSVPRGQETQYF.

V and J are TRBV6-5 and TRBJ1-1; the D gene is possibly TRBD1 (6 bases). This CDR3 spans 12 amino acids. The V end was cut by 5 bases, the J end by 4 bases, with 8 bases between. CDR1 is MNHEY, CDR2 SVGAGI, per germline. CDR3 bases: TGTGCCAGCAGTACGACAGGCACTGAAGCTTTCTTT. This codes for CASSTTGTEAFF.

The chain is built from TRBV5-6 and TRBJ2-2; unclear D gene. V was pared by 5 bases and J by 0 bases, with 11 bases between. Germline V gene data show CDR1 as SGHDT and CDR2 as YYEEEE. The CDR3 is made up of 15 amino acids. CDR3: CASRGRQANTGELFF. The DNA of the CDR3 is TGTGCCAGCAGGGGCCGGCAGGCGAACACCGGGGAGCTGTTTTTT. The full variable domain, rest sourced from reference TRBV5-6 and TRBJ2-2, is DAGVTQSPTHLIKTRGQQVTLRCSPKSGHDTVSWYQQALGQGPQFIFQYYEEEERQRGNFPDRFSGHQFPNYSSELNVNALLLGDSALYLCASRGRQANTGELFFGEGSRLTVL.

This clone was found a few times. V gene TRBV29-1 combines with J gene TRBJ1-1, with D possibly matching TRBD1 (5 bases). Trimming left V 2 bases short and J 4 bases short, with 8 bases between. Looked up from germline, CDR1 is SQVTM and CDR2 is ANQGSEA. This CDR3 has 12 residues. The CDR3 here is CSVELGGTEAFF. CDR3 DNA: TGCAGCGTTGAACTGGGGGGCACTGAAGCTTTCTTT.

This clone was detected only once. The chain recombines TRBV29-1 with TRBJ2-1; D gene ambiguous. The CDR3 is made up of 13 amino acids. The V end lost 0 bases, the J end lost 7 bases, and 10 bases lay between the germline ends. Germline V CDR1 and CDR2: SQVTM, ANQGSEA. CDR3 bases: TGCAGCGTTGAAGATCTGTCGTGGAATGAGCAGTTCTTC. Translated, it gives CSVEDLSWNEQFF.

This clone was counted once. CDR3 DNA sequence: TGCGCCAGCAGCTTCGGCCCCGGCTACGAGCAGTACTTC. Its protein product is CASSFGPGYEQYF. The V and J genes are TRBV5-1 and TRBJ2-7, with D hard to call. Deletions cut 2 bases from V and 3 bases from J, with 9 bases between. The germline V gene encodes CDR1 SGHRS and CDR2 YFSETQ. The CDR3 sequence is 13 residues long.

This clone was seen more than once but under ten times. The chain has TRBV15 and TRBJ1-2; D perhaps matches TRBD1 (5 bases). The germline V and J ends were trimmed by 1 base and 4 bases, with 13 bases remaining between them. Germline V gives CDR1 LNHNV, CDR2 YYDKDF (reference sequence). The CDR3 loop spans 15 amino acids. CDR3 coding DNA: TGTGCCACCAGCAGAGGAACAAGGGGCCCCTATGGCTACACCTTC. Its protein is CATSRGTRGPYGYTF. Drawing the rest from reference TRBV15 and TRBJ1-2, the complete variable domain is DAMVIQNPRYQVTQFGKPVTLSCSQTLNHNVMYWYQQKSSQAPKLLFHYYDKDFNNEADTPDNFQSRRPNTSFCFLDIRSPGLGDTAMYLCATSRGTRGPYGYTFGSGTRLTVV.

This clone was observed a few times. The V call is TRBV13, the J call TRBJ2-5; 7 nucleotides agree with TRBD1. The V gene end was trimmed by 4 bases and the J gene end by 2 bases; junction bases not matched to a gene: 7. The germline gives CDR1 PRHDT, CDR2 FYEKMQ (reference sequence). This CDR3 is 15 amino acids long. DNA for the CDR3: TGTGCCAGCAGCTCCCCGACAGGGTCGCAAGAGACCCAGTACTTC. Translation gives CASSSPTGSQETQYF.

The chain employs TRBV11-2 and TRBJ2-7; 10 bases match TRBD2. Looked up from germline, CDR1 is SGHAT and CDR2 is FQNNGV. CDR3 size: 15 residues. Trimming took 3 bases from V and 4 from J; bases not matched to a gene: 6. In nucleotides, the CDR3 is TGTGCCAGCAGCTTGACTAGCGGGCCGAATTACGAGCAGTACTTC. This gives the protein CASSLTSGPNYEQYF.

The chain couples TRBV19 to TRBJ2-1; TRBD2 aligns across 7 bases. Germline CDR1 is LNHDA and CDR2 is SQIVND (reference sequence). V trimming: 5 bases; J trimming: 5 bases; junction bases outside the gene matches: 18. The CDR3 extends over 18 amino acids. The CDR3 region has the DNA TGTGCCAGTAGTCTAAGACGGACACTAGCGCCCCACGACAATGAGCAGTTCTTC. This encodes CASSLRRTLAPHDNEQFF.

This sequence joins TRBV13 and TRBJ1-2; D uncertain. V was clipped by 1 base and J by 6 bases, with 6 bases between them. The CDR3 is made up of 12 amino acids. The germline V gene encodes CDR1 PRHDT and CDR2 FYEKMQ (reference sequence). The CDR3 DNA follows: TGTGCCAGCAGCTTAGCGGCAGATGGCTACACCTTC. It encodes CASSLAADGYTF.

This clone has a handful of counts. The gene calls are TRBV2 and TRBJ2-7, with D perhaps matching TRBD1 (5 bases). V lost 0 bases and J lost 0, with 12 bases in between. The CDR3 extends over 16 amino acids. Germline CDR1 is SNHLY and CDR2 is FYNNEI. CDR3 DNA: TGTGCCAGCAGTGAAGCGCAGGGCAGTGACTCCTACGAGCAGTACTTC. The encoded protein is CASSEAQGSDSYEQYF.

The rearrangement uses TRBV7-2 and TRBJ2-7; no firm D call. Between the trimmed V and J ends, which lost 5 bases and 3 bases, there was a span of 11 bases. CDR3 size: 13 residues. Looked up from germline, CDR1 is SGHTA and CDR2 is FQGNSA. For the CDR3, the DNA is TGTGCCAGCAGCCCGCCTTATGTCTACGAGCAGTACTTC. Residues: CASSPPYVYEQYF.

The rearrangement links TRBV7-8 to TRBJ2-7; D unresolved. Germline assignment: CDR1 SGHVS and CDR2 FQNEAQ. The CDR3 is 11 amino acids. Trimming removed 5 bases at V and 1 base at J, with 3 bases between. The DNA for the CDR3 is TGTGCCAGCAGCGATTCCTACGAGCAGTACTTC. This sequence encodes CASSDSYEQYF.

This clone has only a few counts. V gene TRBV29-1 combines with J gene TRBJ2-3, with no clear D. Between the trimmed V and J ends, which lost 6 bases and 0 bases, there was a span of 13 bases. CDR1 and CDR2 from the germline V gene are SQVTM and ANQGSEA. The CDR3 consists of 14 residues. Here the CDR3 DNA reads TGCAGCGTGCCGACACAAGCCAGCACAGATACGCAGTATTTT. This sequence encodes CSVPTQASTDTQYF.

The chain uses TRBV11-3 and TRBJ2-7; no firm D call. Germline V gives CDR1 SGHNT, CDR2 YENEEA. The CDR3 totals 13 residues. Trimming stripped 5 bases from V and 2 bases from J, with 10 bases between. DNA for the CDR3: TGTGCCAGCAGCCTGAGACCGGCCTACGAGCAGTACTTC. Amino acids: CASSLRPAYEQYF. Drawing the rest from reference TRBV11-3 and TRBJ2-7, the complete variable domain is EAGVVQSPRYKIIEKKQPVAFWCNPISGHNTLYWYLQNLGQGPELLIRYENEEAVDDSQLPKDRFSAERLKGVDSTLKIQPAELGDSAVYLCASSLRPAYEQYFGPGTRLTVT.

This clone was observed a few times. This chain links TRBV29-1 with TRBJ1-1; TRBD1 might be the D (5 bases). Per germline, CDR1 SQVTM and CDR2 ANQGSEA. V gave up 6 bases and J gave up 5 bases, with 16 bases separating them. The CDR3 is 13 residues long. CDR3 sequence (DNA): TGCAGCGTGGGACCGACGGGGGGGACTGAAGCTTTCTTT. Amino acid sequence: CSVGPTGGTEAFF.

In this sample, this clone turned up a few times. The chain couples TRBV28 to TRBJ2-7; maybe TRBD2 (6 bases). This CDR3 has 13 residues. Germline CDR1 reads MDHEN; CDR2 reads SYDVKM. The V and J ends lost 6 bases and 2 bases respectively, with 11 bases between them. CDR3 bases: TGTGCCAGCAGCATAGCGGAACCCTACGAGCAGTACTTC. Protein: CASSIAEPYEQYF. The variable domain in full, completed from reference TRBV28 and TRBJ2-7, reads DVKVTQSSRYLVKRTGEKVFLECVQDMDHENMFWYRQDPGLGLRLIYFSYDVKMKEKGDIPEGYSVSREKKERFSLILESASTNQTSMYLCASSIAEPYEQYFGPGTRLTVT.